This T cell receptor beta chain was profiled in a study of graft-versus-host responses after intestinal transplantation. Study results and limitations: Investigators detected GvH clones in recipient marrow, with some emerging earlier in ileum or blood. Elevated graft-versus-host to host-versus-graft clonal ratios in allografts were recorded for patients with graft-donor T cell macrochimerism.

This clone appeared a single time. Its antigen is still unknown. The CDR3 runs 15 residues. Germline V gives CDR1 MNHNS, CDR2 SASEGT. Trimming removed 7 bases at V and 2 bases at J, with 17 bases between. Clones were sequenced by immunoSEQ multiplex PCR, and TCRdb holds only the in-frame ones, with some missing. The sample carries some 120,000 clones, 93% recorded once. The source of this sequence is a human donor who was the organ donor for an intestinal transplant. The sequencing here drew on unstimulated CD8+ T cells sorted from spleen or lymph node cells, taken before transplant. The chain carries TRBV6-1 and TRBJ1-1, with D hard to call. The DNA of the CDR3 is TGTGCCAGCATGTTTCAAAGGGTGAGAAACACTGAAGCTTTCTTT. This translates into CASMFQRVRNTEAFF.